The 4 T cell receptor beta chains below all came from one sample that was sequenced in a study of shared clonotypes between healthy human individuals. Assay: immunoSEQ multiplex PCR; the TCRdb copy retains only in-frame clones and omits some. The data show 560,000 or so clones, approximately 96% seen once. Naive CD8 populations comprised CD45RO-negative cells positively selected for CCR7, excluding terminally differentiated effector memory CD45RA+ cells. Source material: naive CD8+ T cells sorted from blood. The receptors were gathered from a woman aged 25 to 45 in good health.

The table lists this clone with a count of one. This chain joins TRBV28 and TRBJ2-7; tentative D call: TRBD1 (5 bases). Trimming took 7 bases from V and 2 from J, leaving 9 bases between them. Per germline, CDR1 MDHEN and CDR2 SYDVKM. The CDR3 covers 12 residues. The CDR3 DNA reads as TGTGCCAGCACCCCAGGGACCTACGAGCAGTACTTC. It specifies CASTPGTYEQYF.

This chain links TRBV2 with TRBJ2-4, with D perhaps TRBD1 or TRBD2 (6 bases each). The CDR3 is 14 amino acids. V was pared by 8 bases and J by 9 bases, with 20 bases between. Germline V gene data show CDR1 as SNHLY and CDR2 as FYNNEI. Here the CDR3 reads CASRGLGRDGIQYF. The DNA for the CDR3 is TGTGCCAGCCGGGGGCTAGGCAGGGACGGCATTCAGTACTTC.

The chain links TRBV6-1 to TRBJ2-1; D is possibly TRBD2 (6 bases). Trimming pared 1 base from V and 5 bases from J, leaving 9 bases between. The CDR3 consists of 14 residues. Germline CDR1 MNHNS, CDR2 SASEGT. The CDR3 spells CASSEVGLNNEQFF. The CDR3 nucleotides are TGTGCCAGCAGTGAAGTAGGACTAAACAATGAGCAGTTCTTC.

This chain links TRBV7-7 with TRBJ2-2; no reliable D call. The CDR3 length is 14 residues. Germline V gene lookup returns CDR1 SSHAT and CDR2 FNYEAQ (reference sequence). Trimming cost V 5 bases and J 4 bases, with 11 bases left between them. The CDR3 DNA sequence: TGTGCCAGCAGCCATGCAGACATCACCGGGGAGCTGTTTTTT. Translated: CASSHADITGELFF.